The TCR beta chain described here comes from a study of response to subunit inactivated influenza vaccine. CDR1 and CDR2 from the germline V gene are MNHEY and SVGEGT. This CDR3 contains 11 residues. Trimming left V 6 bases short and J 7 bases short, with 6 bases between. Each CDR3 protein is one row after TCRdb ran MiXCR on the RT-PCR reads. In the table there are around 600,000 distinct CDR3 sequences, 10% to 12% of which are singletons. The sample was also linked to a second study, of T cells expressing NK-cell markers. Turning to that study: UMIs were included in TCR beta cDNA generated by 5'RACE template switching. Just one sequenced donor of eight was HCMV-seronegative, while seven were seropositive. The study found these clonotypes also leading the CD3+CD56-NKG2C+ fraction in a few donors. There remained a lack of clarity about HCMV specificity of expanded NKG2C+ T cell clones.

The chain carries TRBV6-2 or TRBV6-3 and TRBJ2-2; D unclear. The specimen comprised PBMCs from blood, sampled on the day of vaccination. The origin of this receptor is a man in his fifties or sixties who received an inactivated influenza vaccine. CDR3: CASRQVGELFF. In DNA, the CDR3 is TGTGCCAGCAGGCAGGTCGGGGAGCTGTTTTTT.